Presented here are 24 T cell receptor beta chains from one specimen sequenced in a study of memory CD4+ T cells and cytomegalovirus serostatus. Single viable CD3+CD4+CD8-CD45RO+ cells were sorted as the memory CD4+ T cells. Data came from immunoSEQ multiplex PCR; TCRdb stores just in-frame clones and leaves some out. The sample consists of some 48,000 clones, around 78% of them appearing once. Source material: memory CD4+ T cells from blood. These receptors originate from an adult in good health and CMV-seronegative.

A few counts support this clone. The genes are TRBV28 and TRBJ1-3; 12 positions match TRBD1. CDR1 and CDR2 (germline): MDHEN, SYDVKM. V dropped 6 bases and J dropped 8; count of bases not matched to a gene: 8. The CDR3 extends over 15 amino acids. CDR3 region: CASRDRDRGPDTIYF. CDR3 in DNA: TGTGCCAGCAGGGACCGGGACAGGGGGCCAGACACCATATATTTT.

V gene TRBV7-9 combines with J gene TRBJ2-7, with D maybe TRBD1 (5 bases). This CDR3 spans 14 amino acids. V was pared by 1 base and J by 7 bases, with 14 bases between. Germline-derived CDR1 and CDR2 are SEHNR and FQNEAQ (reference sequence). The CDR3 DNA reads as TGTGCCAGCAGCTTAGGCCAGGGCCTCTTGGAGCAGTACTTC. Its protein is CASSLGQGLLEQYF.

The chain combines TRBV10-3 with TRBJ2-7; 11 nucleotides match TRBD2. The CDR3 runs 16 residues. Germline values: CDR1 ENHRY, CDR2 SYGVKD. The ends lost 4 bases at V and 3 bases at J; junction bases unmatched: 8. CDR3 amino acids: CAISGGSGTSGYEQYF. The CDR3 bases are TGTGCCATCAGTGGTGGGTCCGGGACTAGCGGCTACGAGCAGTACTTC.

In its sample, this clone was seen a few times. The rearrangement uses TRBV4-1 and TRBJ1-2; 8 bases match TRBD1. V was clipped by 2 bases and J by 1 base; unmatched bases: 6. Looked up from germline, CDR1 is MGHRA and CDR2 is YSYEKL. This CDR3 is built from 16 residues. The CDR3 DNA reads as TGCGCCAGCAGCCAAAACCCGACAGGGGTTAACTATGGCTACACCTTC. Amino acid sequence: CASSQNPTGVNYGYTF.

The chain recombines TRBV28 with TRBJ2-7; D is uncertain. The CDR3 is 13 amino acids. Trimming took off 2 bases at V and 2 bases at J, with 7 bases between the two ends. CDR1 is MDHEN, CDR2 SYDVKM, per germline. CDR3 bases: TGTGCCAGCAGTTTAACGGATGCCTACGAGCAGTACTTC. Protein product: CASSLTDAYEQYF.

This clone appeared a few times. The chain is built from TRBV5-6 and TRBJ1-1, with D possibly being TRBD1 (5 bases). Trimming shortened V by 5 bases and J by 2 bases, and 13 bases separated the two germline ends. The CDR3 is 14 amino acids. Looked up from germline, CDR1 is SGHDT and CDR2 is YYEEEE. The DNA for the CDR3 is TGTGCCAGCAGGCCTCAGGGTGCAAACACTGAAGCTTTCTTT. Residues: CASRPQGANTEAFF.

This clone showed up just once. The V gene is TRBV27, the J gene TRBJ2-7; D unclear. V dropped 4 bases and J dropped 2 bases, with 9 bases sitting between them. CDR1 MNHEY and CDR2 SMNVEV come from the germline V gene (reference sequence). The CDR3 runs 13 residues. CDR3 loop: CASSSQRTYEQYF. The CDR3 nucleotides are TGTGCCAGCAGTTCGCAGAGAACCTACGAGCAGTACTTC.

This chain uses TRBV6-6 with TRBJ2-1, with D perhaps matching TRBD1 (6 bases). CDR3 length: 12 amino acids. Germline CDR1 MNHNY, CDR2 SVGAGI (reference sequence). With 0 bases removed from V and 14 bases from J, the gap between germline ends came to 11 bases. CDR3: CASSYSRGHEFF. The CDR3 coding sequence is TGTGCCAGCAGTTACTCGAGGGGACACGAGTTCTTC.

Only one count was recorded for this clone. The chain joins TRBV6-6 to TRBJ2-3; unclear D gene. Germline CDR1 is MNHNY and CDR2 is SVGAGI (reference sequence). With 3 bases removed from V and 0 bases from J, the gap between germline ends came to 4 bases. The CDR3 sequence is 13 residues long. CDR3 in amino acids: CASSYGSTDTQYF. CDR3 nucleotide sequence: TGTGCCAGCAGTTATGGTAGCACAGATACGCAGTATTTT.

The J gene is TRBJ1-1, the V gene TRBV7-2, with D unresolved. V lost 5 bases to trimming and J lost 1 base, with 17 bases between them. Per germline, CDR1 SGHTA and CDR2 FQGNSA. There are 16 residues in the CDR3. The CDR3 region has the DNA TGTGCCAGCAGCCCCGCGGGAGGACGGTGGAACACTGAAGCTTTCTTT. Its protein product is CASSPAGGRWNTEAFF.

The chain joins TRBV7-9 to TRBJ2-7; maybe TRBD1 (6 bases). Germline V gives CDR1 SEHNR, CDR2 FQNEAQ (reference sequence). This CDR3 region has 12 residues. The V end lost 6 bases, the J end lost 13 bases, and 19 bases lay between the germline ends. The CDR3 reads CASSYIPGTTYF. Here the CDR3 DNA reads TGTGCCAGCAGTTACATCCCCGGGACAACTTACTTC. Together with reference TRBV7-9 and TRBJ2-7, the CDR3 gives the full variable domain: DTGVSQNPRHKITKRGQNVTFRCDPISEHNRLYWYRQTLGQGPEFLTYFQNEAQLEKSRLLSDRFSAERPKGSFSTLEIQRTEQGDSAMYLCASSYIPGTTYFGPGTRLTVT.

V usage is TRBV28 and J usage is TRBJ2-7; 7 nucleotides align to TRBD2. CDR1 and CDR2 from the germline V gene are MDHEN and SYDVKM. This CDR3 comprises 15 residues. J was trimmed by 5 bases and V by 5 bases; bases with no gene match: 12. DNA of the CDR3: TGTGCCAGCAGTCCCGGGGGAGGGCGGTGGGACGAGCAGTACTTC. Amino acid sequence: CASSPGGGRWDEQYF.

This clone was recorded a few times. The V and J genes are TRBV25-1 and TRBJ1-1; TRBD1 aligns across 7 bases. V shed 8 bases, J shed 2 bases, and the junction held 8 bases outside the gene matches. The CDR3 contains 14 residues. Germline V gives CDR1 MGHDK, CDR2 SYGVNS. DNA for the CDR3: TGTGCCAGCCAACCTAACAGGGGAAACACTGAAGCTTTCTTT. Its protein is CASQPNRGNTEAFF.

The chain employs TRBV11-2 and TRBJ2-1; tentative D call: TRBD1 (5 bases). The CDR3 spans 15 residues. V gave up 2 bases and J gave up 8 bases, with 16 bases separating them. Per germline, CDR1 SGHAT and CDR2 FQNNGV. CDR3 region: CASSLRTHLDDEQFF. Written as DNA, the CDR3 is TGTGCCAGCAGCTTAAGGACACACCTGGACGATGAGCAGTTCTTC.

The chain joins TRBV2 to TRBJ2-3; TRBD1 agrees at 8 bases. After removal of 4 bases from V and 7 bases from J, the junction contained 10 bases not matched to a gene. The germline V gene has CDR1 SNHLY and CDR2 FYNNEI. The CDR3 contains 15 residues. As DNA, the CDR3 is TGTGCCAGCAGTGTTCAGGACAGGGAGACATATACGCAGTATTTT. Translated: CASSVQDRETYTQYF.

The V gene is TRBV10-2, the J gene TRBJ2-1, with a possible D match to TRBD2 (5 bases). V lost 4 bases to trimming and J lost 0 bases, with 13 bases between them. The CDR3 consists of 16 residues. Germline V gene sequence: CDR1 WSHSY, CDR2 SAAADI. This CDR3 reads CASSAPSQSSYNEQFF. The CDR3 DNA reads TGCGCCAGCAGTGCCCCTAGCCAGAGCTCCTACAATGAGCAGTTCTTC.

In its sample, this clone was seen a few times. The same CDR3 is also encoded by other DNA sequences in this sample. The chain links TRBV19 to TRBJ2-7; 7 bases are shared with TRBD1. The CDR3 has 12 amino acids. V lost 4 bases, J lost 3 bases, and 0 bases stayed unmatched. Germline V CDR1 and CDR2: LNHDA, SQIVND (reference sequence). The CDR3 loop reads CASSRDSYEQYF. For the CDR3, the DNA is TGTGCCAGTAGTAGGGACAGCTACGAGCAGTACTTC.

V and J are TRBV18 and TRBJ1-2; TRBD1 aligns across 9 bases. Looked up from germline, CDR1 is KGHSH and CDR2 is LQKENI. V trimming: 0 bases; J trimming: 7 bases; junction bases outside the gene matches: 6. This CDR3 has 15 amino acids. The CDR3 DNA reads as TGTGCCAGCTCACCACCGGGACAGGGAGTAGGTGGCTACACCTTC. Translation gives CASSPPGQGVGGYTF.

This chain joins TRBV28 and TRBJ2-7, with TRBD2 matching 12 bases. From germline, CDR1 is MDHEN and CDR2 SYDVKM. CDR3 length: 18 amino acids. After removal of 5 bases from V and 0 bases from J, the junction contained 11 bases not matched to a gene. Written as DNA, the CDR3 is TGTGCCAGCAGTCTTTCACCGGGACTAGCGGGCCCCTCCTACGAGCAGTACTTC. It specifies CASSLSPGLAGPSYEQYF.

For the CDR3, the DNA is TGTGCCAGCAGCCCAGACACGTCGGGAAGCACAGATACGCAGTATTTT. Translated: CASSPDTSGSTDTQYF. The chain is built from TRBV7-9 and TRBJ2-3; a weak D match, TRBD2 (5 bases). Trimming took 5 bases from V and 0 from J, leaving 15 bases between them. The CDR3 has 16 residues. Germline loops: CDR1 SEHNR, CDR2 FQNEAQ (reference sequence).

The chain carries TRBV28 and TRBJ2-7; TRBD1 matches 7 bases. Losses at the gene ends were 6 bases for V and 7 bases for J; bases not matched to a gene: 12. Germline V gene sequence: CDR1 MDHEN, CDR2 SYDVKM. The CDR3 sequence is 14 residues long. Here the CDR3 DNA reads TGTGCCAGCAGCCCGGCGACAGGGATGCTTGAGCAGTACTTC. Amino acids: CASSPATGMLEQYF.

The chain has TRBV4-1 and TRBJ2-3; no clear D gene. Germline CDR1 and CDR2: MGHRA and YSYEKL. V dropped 1 base and J dropped 4 bases, with 6 bases sitting between them. The CDR3 contains 13 residues. The DNA of the CDR3 is TGCGCCAGCAGCCAAGTTAAACCAGATACGCAGTATTTT. Its translation is CASSQVKPDTQYF.

V gene TRBV5-1 combines with J gene TRBJ2-5, with TRBD1 identical over 7 bases. The ends lost 0 bases at V and 5 bases at J; junction bases unmatched: 4. Germline CDR1 and CDR2: SGHRS and YFSETQ. This CDR3 spans 14 amino acids. In DNA form, the CDR3 reads TGCGCCAGCAGCTTGGAGAGACAGGGTGAGACCCAGTACTTC. This sequence encodes CASSLERQGETQYF.

This clone was found a few times. The CDR3 sequence: CASSILAGGVHEQYF. As DNA, the CDR3 is TGTGCCAGCAGCATTCTAGCGGGAGGCGTCCACGAGCAGTACTTC. V usage is TRBV7-6 and J usage is TRBJ2-7; TRBD2 matches 11 bases. Germline CDR1 and CDR2: SGHVS and FNYEAQ. The CDR3 consists of 15 residues. V shed 5 bases, J shed 5 bases, and the junction held 8 bases outside the gene matches. Based on the CDR3 plus reference TRBV7-6 and TRBJ2-7, the full variable domain is GAGVSQSPRYKVTKRGQDVALRCDPISGHVSLYWYRQALGQGPEFLTYFNYEAQQDKSGLPNDRFSAERPEGSISTLTIQRTEQRDSAMYRCASSILAGGVHEQYFGPGTRLTVT.